The 30 T cell receptor beta chains reported below all come from one sample, sequenced in a study of blood T cell repertoires in COVID-19 (dated by TCRdb to about 2020). Library preparation used the immunoSEQ multiplex PCR assay. TCRdb mirrors the immuneACCESS table, restricted to in-frame sequences. Some clones are absent from its copies; in checked studies, under half trace to an unresolved V gene, and the reason for the others is unknown. For this sample there are some 21,000 clones; about three quarters appear just once. The top ten constitute around 13% of the sample. Specimen: peripheral blood. These receptors originate from a man aged 60 to 75 with active COVID-19.

The chain carries TRBV5-1 and TRBJ1-2, with TRBD1 matching over 9 bases. The CDR3 length is 14 residues. The trim removed 0 bases at V and 8 bases at J, leaving 5 bases unmatched. Per the germline V gene, CDR1 is SGHRS and CDR2 is YFSETQ. The CDR3 DNA reads as TGCGCCAGCAGCTTGGGGGGACAGGGAAGGGGCTACACCTTC. Its protein product is CASSLGGQGRGYTF.

The rearrangement links TRBV28 to TRBJ2-7, with 11 bases that match TRBD2. Germline loops: CDR1 MDHEN, CDR2 SYDVKM. V lost 9 bases and J lost 6; bases outside the gene matches: 7. The CDR3 has 13 residues. The CDR3 loop is CASIAGGPREQYF. DNA for the CDR3: TGTGCCAGTATAGCGGGAGGGCCTCGCGAGCAGTACTTC.

The chain couples TRBV5-8 to TRBJ1-2, with D possibly TRBD1 on 6 matching bases. Trimming removed 3 bases from V and 8 bases from J, with 14 bases in between. This CDR3 has 13 residues. Germline CDR1 SGHTS, CDR2 YDEGEE. CDR3 DNA: TGTGCCAGCAGCTGGAACAGGGAGACGGGCTACACCTTC. It encodes CASSWNRETGYTF.

J is TRBJ1-2 and V is TRBV4-3; 10 positions agree with TRBD1. V was clipped by 4 bases and J by 4 bases; unmatched bases: 12. Germline V gene sequence: CDR1 LGHNA, CDR2 YSLEER. The length of the CDR3 is 17 residues. The CDR3 DNA is TGCGCCAGCAGCCTCGGGACAGGGGAGGTCGGTGCCTATGGCTACACCTTC. Amino acids: CASSLGTGEVGAYGYTF.

This clone was found once. V gene TRBV7-8 combines with J gene TRBJ2-7; D is uncertain. CDR1 is SGHVS and CDR2 is FQNEAQ in the germline V gene. V was pared by 2 bases and J by 1 base, with 6 bases between. The CDR3 has 13 amino acids. The CDR3 reads CASSLIASYEQYF. The CDR3 DNA reads TGTGCCAGCAGCTTAATAGCTTCCTACGAGCAGTACTTC.

This clone is medium-sized in the sample. The chain combines TRBV25-1 with TRBJ2-7; D gene ambiguous. Germline V gives CDR1 MGHDK, CDR2 SYGVNS. This CDR3 contains 16 residues. The germline V and J ends were trimmed by 7 bases and 1 base, with 20 bases remaining between them. This CDR3 reads CASTPRSEEWSYEQYF. CDR3 in DNA: TGTGCCAGCACCCCACGGAGTGAGGAGTGGTCCTACGAGCAGTACTTC.

The chain is built from TRBV7-9 and TRBJ2-7; 7 bases are shared with TRBD1. Germline V gives CDR1 SEHNR, CDR2 FQNEAQ (reference sequence). Trimming cost V 5 bases and J 2 bases; bases outside gene matches: 12. This CDR3 is 16 amino acids long. The CDR3 coding sequence is TGTGCCAGCAGCCCAAATACGGGACAGAGCACCTACGAGCAGTACTTC. The encoded protein is CASSPNTGQSTYEQYF.

This chain joins TRBV2 and TRBJ2-1; 7 bases are a match to TRBD1. Germline values: CDR1 SNHLY, CDR2 FYNNEI. The V segment lost 6 bases and the J segment 5 bases; nucleotides outside the gene matches: 10. This CDR3 has 15 amino acids. The CDR3 DNA reads as TGTGCCAGCAGCGATTACAGGGGTTTACACAATGAGCAGTTCTTC. It specifies CASSDYRGLHNEQFF.

This chain connects TRBV4-2 to TRBJ2-1; 10 nucleotides agree with TRBD2. CDR3 length: 19 residues. J gave up 9 bases and V 0 bases, and 17 bases lay outside the gene matches. Per germline, CDR1 LGHNA and CDR2 YNFKEQ. The CDR3 nucleotides are TGTGCCAGCAGCCAAGATCTGGAGTTGGTAGCGGGAGGTGTTGGTGAGCAGTTCTTC. As protein: CASSQDLELVAGGVGEQFF.

The chain couples TRBV19 to TRBJ2-3; the D is unclear. CDR1 LNHDA and CDR2 SQIVND come from the germline V gene (reference sequence). V was pared by 5 bases and J by 1 base, with 13 bases between. The CDR3 extends over 15 amino acids. CDR3 residues: CASSDGAPGTDTQYF. The CDR3 coding sequence is TGTGCCAGTAGTGACGGAGCTCCAGGCACAGATACGCAGTATTTT.

This chain links TRBV11-3 with TRBJ2-7; TRBD2 agrees at 8 bases. After removal of 5 bases from V and 0 bases from J, the junction contained 6 bases not matched to a gene. The CDR3 length is 15 residues. CDR1 is SGHNT and CDR2 is YENEEA in the germline V gene. In nucleotides, the CDR3 is TGTGCCAGCAGCGCCACGGGAGGGGACTCCTACGAGCAGTACTTC. The encoded protein is CASSATGGDSYEQYF. Looking up the rest from reference TRBV11-3 and TRBJ2-7 gives the full variable domain: EAGVVQSPRYKIIEKKQPVAFWCNPISGHNTLYWYLQNLGQGPELLIRYENEEAVDDSQLPKDRFSAERLKGVDSTLKIQPAELGDSAVYLCASSATGGDSYEQYFGPGTRLTVT.

The chain has TRBV24-1 and TRBJ2-1; 9 bases fit TRBD1. Trimming cost V 3 bases and J 6 bases; bases outside gene matches: 2. The CDR3 runs 14 residues. Germline values: CDR1 KGHDR, CDR2 SFDVKD. The CDR3: CATSDNRGLNEQFF. CDR3 bases: TGTGCCACCAGTGATAACAGGGGGCTCAATGAGCAGTTCTTC.

The genes are TRBV5-4 and TRBJ2-5; no firm D call. Germline CDR1 reads SGHNT; CDR2 reads YYREEE (reference sequence). Trimming pared 4 bases from V and 2 bases from J, leaving 12 bases between. This CDR3 comprises 14 residues. CDR3 coding DNA: TGTGCCAGCAGCCCGCGTTCCAAACAAGAGACCCAGTACTTC. Residues: CASSPRSKQETQYF.

This clone appeared a few times. The rearrangement joins TRBV10-1 to TRBJ2-2, with TRBD2 matching 7 bases. This CDR3 comprises 14 residues. V shed 5 bases and J 7 bases; nucleotides not matched to a gene: 7. Germline assignment: CDR1 WNHNN and CDR2 SYGVQD (reference sequence). CDR3 amino acids: CASSTGTKGGELFF. CDR3 DNA sequence: TGCGCCAGCAGTACCGGGACTAAAGGCGGGGAGCTGTTTTTT.

The chain combines TRBV7-2 with TRBJ2-7; 9 nucleotides align to TRBD2. The J segment lost 1 base and the V segment lost 8 bases, leaving 6 bases of the junction unmatched. The CDR3 spans 14 residues. Germline CDR1 SGHTA, CDR2 FQGNSA. This chain's CDR3 is CASRGAGGSYEQYF. The CDR3 bases are TGTGCCAGCCGGGGAGCGGGAGGATCCTACGAGCAGTACTTC.

This rearrangement joins TRBV7-6 to TRBJ2-5, with 10 bases matching TRBD1. The CDR3 has 20 residues. The V gene's germline CDR1 is SGHVS and CDR2 FNYEAQ. With V trimmed by 3 bases and J by 2 bases, 18 bases remained unmatched. CDR3 in amino acids: CASSLSPQSRQGAEQETQYF. The CDR3 DNA follows: TGTGCCAGCAGCTTGTCCCCGCAATCCCGACAGGGGGCAGAACAAGAGACCCAGTACTTC.

The chain has TRBV10-3 and TRBJ2-7, with TRBD1 matching 7 bases. With V trimmed by 6 bases and J by 0 bases, 8 bases remained unmatched. The CDR3 has 15 residues. Per germline, CDR1 ENHRY and CDR2 SYGVKD. The CDR3 DNA is TGTGCCATCAGAACCGGGACAGACAGCTCCTACGAGCAGTACTTC. It codes for CAIRTGTDSSYEQYF.

The chain recombines TRBV2 with TRBJ1-5, with 8 bases matching TRBD1. The CDR3 runs 18 residues. Trimming at V came to 2 bases and at J to 1 base, leaving 10 bases not matched to a gene. Germline V gene lookup returns CDR1 SNHLY and CDR2 FYNNEI. CDR3 in amino acids: CASSEPGTGFPSNQPQHF. For the CDR3, the DNA is TGTGCCAGCAGTGAACCCGGGACAGGTTTTCCCAGCAATCAGCCCCAGCATTTT.

V is TRBV10-1 and J is TRBJ1-4; D is unresolved. The CDR3 is 17 residues long. The V gene lost 0 bases and the J gene lost 6 bases, with 17 bases spanning the gap. Germline V CDR1 and CDR2: WNHNN, SYGVQD (reference sequence). The CDR3 is CASSESTSAGLDEKLFF. CDR3 DNA sequence: TGCGCCAGCAGTGAGTCGACGTCTGCGGGTTTGGATGAAAAACTGTTTTTT.

In this sample, this clone turned up once. The chain joins TRBV5-4 to TRBJ2-1; TRBD2 matches at 10 bases. J gave up 6 bases and V 4 bases, and 4 bases lay outside the gene matches. The CDR3 runs 14 residues. The germline gives CDR1 SGHNT, CDR2 YYREEE (reference sequence). The CDR3: CASSQREGSNEQFF. The CDR3, as DNA: TGTGCCAGCAGCCAGCGGGAGGGCAGCAATGAGCAGTTCTTC.

The rearrangement links TRBV9 to TRBJ2-2; 7 bases match TRBD1. V shed 4 bases, J shed 7 bases, and the junction held 4 bases outside the gene matches. In germline, CDR1 is SGDLS, CDR2 YYNGEE. The CDR3 totals 13 residues. The CDR3 sequence: CASSTWTGGELFF. In DNA form, the CDR3 reads TGTGCCAGCAGCACCTGGACAGGCGGGGAGCTGTTTTTT.

The sample holds a few counts of this clone. The chain links TRBV5-1 to TRBJ2-7, with TRBD1 matching over 9 bases. Germline assignment: CDR1 SGHRS and CDR2 YFSETQ. This CDR3 is built from 16 residues. V was pared by 0 bases and J by 4 bases, with 8 bases of the junction left unmatched. The CDR3 loop is CASSLGPGQGGYEQYF. In DNA form, the CDR3 reads TGCGCCAGCAGCTTGGGTCCGGGACAGGGAGGTTACGAGCAGTACTTC.

This chain links TRBV20-1 with TRBJ2-7, with a weak D call TRBD1 (6 bases). CDR1 and CDR2 (germline): DFQATT, SNEGSKA (reference sequence). V was shortened by 3 bases and J by 0 bases, with 18 bases between the two germline ends. This CDR3 has 16 amino acids. In DNA form, the CDR3 reads TGCAGTGCTAGTTTCCACCGAGGGGGAACCTCCTACGAGCAGTACTTC. This codes for CSASFHRGGTSYEQYF.

This chain connects TRBV19 to TRBJ1-1; D not certain. Trimming removed 8 bases at V and 4 bases at J, with 17 bases between. Germline values: CDR1 LNHDA, CDR2 SQIVND (reference sequence). The CDR3 is made up of 14 amino acids. This chain's CDR3 is CASSGAGMATEAFF. In nucleotides, the CDR3 is TGTGCCAGTTCCGGCGCGGGCATGGCCACTGAAGCTTTCTTT.

The chain links TRBV25-1 to TRBJ1-4; weak D call: TRBD1 (6 bases). In germline, CDR1 is MGHDK, CDR2 SYGVNS. The CDR3 loop spans 16 amino acids. The V and J ends lost 4 bases and 4 bases respectively, with 16 bases between them. CDR3 in DNA: TGTGCCAGCAGTGGGGGTCCGGGACAACATAATGAAAAACTGTTTTTT. Translated: CASSGGPGQHNEKLFF.

The chain has TRBV4-2 and TRBJ2-1; weak D call: TRBD1 (5 bases). V lost 1 base and J lost 2, with 6 bases in between. In germline, CDR1 is LGHNA, CDR2 YNFKEQ. This CDR3 is built from 14 residues. In DNA form, the CDR3 reads TGTGCCAGCAGCCAAGGGGGCGCCTACAATGAGCAGTTCTTC. This encodes CASSQGGAYNEQFF.

This chain uses TRBV6-5 with TRBJ2-7, with TRBD1 identical over 7 bases. Germline CDR1 is MNHEY and CDR2 is SVGAGI. There are 14 residues in the CDR3. The V segment lost 6 bases and the J segment 6 bases; nucleotides outside the gene matches: 11. CDR3 sequence: CASSSPKSGGEQYF. As DNA, the CDR3 is TGTGCCAGCAGCTCCCCCAAATCAGGGGGCGAGCAGTACTTC.

The CDR3 protein is CASSGSGQGRLAKNIQYF. In nucleotides, the CDR3 is TGTGCCAGCAGTGGAAGCGGACAGGGCCGATTAGCCAAAAACATTCAGTACTTC. V and J are TRBV27 and TRBJ2-4; 8 bases line up with TRBD1. Germline V lookup: CDR1 MNHEY, CDR2 SMNVEV (reference sequence). V lost 5 bases, J lost 0 bases, and 12 bases stayed unmatched. The CDR3 runs to 18 residues.

The chain is built from TRBV19 and TRBJ2-3, with 8 positions matching TRBD1. Germline CDR1 reads LNHDA; CDR2 reads SQIVND (reference sequence). The CDR3 extends over 16 amino acids. The junction had 10 bases not matched to a gene; V was cut back by 4 bases and J by 4 bases. The CDR3 nucleotides are TGTGCCAGTAGTAACCCTCGGACAGGGTCGGCAGATACGCAGTATTTT. It encodes CASSNPRTGSADTQYF.

This sequence joins TRBV24-1 and TRBJ2-1; 7 bases map to TRBD2. The V gene's germline CDR1 is KGHDR and CDR2 SFDVKD. V shed 5 bases and J 6 bases; nucleotides not matched to a gene: 12. There are 16 residues in the CDR3. CDR3 amino acids: CATSARGRVPPNEQFF. CDR3 coding DNA: TGTGCCACCAGTGCTCGCGGGAGAGTCCCCCCCAATGAGCAGTTCTTC.